The next 7 T cell receptor beta chains were all read from a single sample in a study of T cells in Graves' hyperthyroidism and ophthalmopathy. Using RNA transcripts as the source, TCR beta CDR3 regions were amplified. During a first-round RT-PCR of the TCR CDR3, the HTBI primer set was used. Each CDR3 protein gets one entry after TCRdb re-called the multiplex PCR reads with MiXCR. The table has some 380,000 distinct CDR3 sequences, roughly 13% seen once. The source material was blood. Receptors originate from a man aged 25 to 40 with Graves' hyperthyroidism that later progressed to Graves' ophthalmopathy.

Many counts were recorded for this clonotype. The chain recombines TRBV28 with TRBJ1-2; D is undetermined. V gave up 5 bases and J gave up 3 bases, with 10 bases separating them. Per the germline V gene, CDR1 is MDHEN and CDR2 is SYDVKM. The CDR3 length is 13 residues. The CDR3 loop reads CASSPGGHYGYTF. In nucleotides, the CDR3 is TGTGCCAGCAGTCCTGGTGGGCACTATGGCTACACCTTC.

V is TRBV2 and J is TRBJ1-2; no clear D. The CDR3 is 13 residues long. Germline V gene data show CDR1 as SNHLY and CDR2 as FYNNEI. Trimming removed 4 bases at V and 7 bases at J, with 13 bases between. The CDR3 loop reads CASSGAGLGGYTF. CDR3 DNA: TGTGCCAGCAGTGGAGCAGGTCTAGGTGGCTACACCTTC.

In this sample, this clonotype turned up many times. This chain links TRBV5-1 with TRBJ2-3; D remains unclear. Per the germline V gene, CDR1 is SGHRS and CDR2 is YFSETQ. V dropped 0 bases and J dropped 2 bases, with 7 bases sitting between them. The CDR3 consists of 14 residues. The CDR3 bases are TGCGCCAGCAGCTTGGAGAGAACCACAGATACGCAGTATTTT. This gives the protein CASSLERTTDTQYF.

This clonotype was observed many times. The chain recombines TRBV6-2 or TRBV6-3 with TRBJ1-5; D is perhaps TRBD1 (5 bases). Per the germline V gene, CDR1 is MNHEY and CDR2 is SVGEGT. V was pared by 2 bases and J by 0 bases, with 11 bases between. The CDR3 loop spans 16 amino acids. The CDR3 coding sequence is TGTGCCAGCAGTTACGGGGCGGTTTATAGCAATCAGCCCCAGCATTTT. This encodes CASSYGAVYSNQPQHF.

This clonotype turned up a few times. The rearrangement uses TRBV3-1 and TRBJ2-5, with D possibly TRBD1 on 6 matching bases. The CDR3 spans 14 residues. With 3 bases removed from V and 2 bases from J, the gap between germline ends came to 10 bases. CDR1 LGHDT and CDR2 YNNKEL come from the germline V gene (reference sequence). CDR3 nucleotide sequence: TGTGCCAGCAGCCAGAGAGGGGGACAAGAGACCCAGTACTTC. Amino acids: CASSQRGGQETQYF.

The rearrangement links TRBV5-8 to TRBJ2-1; D might be TRBD2 (7 bases). V lost 3 bases and J lost 16, with 14 bases in between. Germline values: CDR1 SGHTS, CDR2 YDEGEE. The CDR3 totals 11 residues. As DNA, the CDR3 is TGTGCCAGCAGCTGGGGGGGGCAGAAATTCTTC. Protein: CASSWGGQKFF.

This clonotype was counted at least ten times. The chain joins TRBV28 to TRBJ1-2; D is possibly TRBD1 (5 bases). Germline lookup yields CDR1 MDHEN and CDR2 SYDVKM. V lost 1 base and J 4 bases, leaving 10 bases between the germline ends. This CDR3 comprises 14 residues. CDR3 coding DNA: TGTGCCAGCAGTTTATCGTCGGGGGTCTATGGCTACACCTTC. It translates to CASSLSSGVYGYTF.